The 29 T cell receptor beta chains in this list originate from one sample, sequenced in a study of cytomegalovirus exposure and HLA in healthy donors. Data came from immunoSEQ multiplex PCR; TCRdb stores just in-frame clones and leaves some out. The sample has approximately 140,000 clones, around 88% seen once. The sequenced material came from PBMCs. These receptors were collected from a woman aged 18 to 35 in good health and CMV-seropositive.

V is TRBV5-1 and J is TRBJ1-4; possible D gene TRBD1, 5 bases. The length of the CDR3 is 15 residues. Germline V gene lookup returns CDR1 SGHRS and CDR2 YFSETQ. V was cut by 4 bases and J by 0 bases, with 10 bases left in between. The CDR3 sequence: CASSNQGSTNEKLFF. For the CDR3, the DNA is TGCGCCAGCAGCAATCAGGGTTCAACTAATGAAAAACTGTTTTTT. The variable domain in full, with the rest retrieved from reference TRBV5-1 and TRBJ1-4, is KAGVTQTPRYLIKTRGQQVTLSCSPISGHRSVSWYQQTPGQGLQFLFEYFSETQRNKGNFPGRFSGRQFSNSRSEMNVSTLELGDSALYLCASSNQGSTNEKLFFGSGTQLSVL.

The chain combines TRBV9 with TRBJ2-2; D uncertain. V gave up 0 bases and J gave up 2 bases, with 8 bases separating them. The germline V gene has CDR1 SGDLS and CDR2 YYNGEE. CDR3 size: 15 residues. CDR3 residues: CASSVAPLNTGELFF. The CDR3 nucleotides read TGTGCCAGCAGCGTAGCCCCACTTAACACCGGGGAGCTGTTTTTT. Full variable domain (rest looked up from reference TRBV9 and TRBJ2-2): DSGVTQTPKHLITATGQRVTLRCSPRSGDLSVYWYQQSLDQGLQFLIQYYNGEERAKGNILERFSAQQFPDLHSELNLSSLELGDSALYFCASSVAPLNTGELFFGEGSRLTVL.

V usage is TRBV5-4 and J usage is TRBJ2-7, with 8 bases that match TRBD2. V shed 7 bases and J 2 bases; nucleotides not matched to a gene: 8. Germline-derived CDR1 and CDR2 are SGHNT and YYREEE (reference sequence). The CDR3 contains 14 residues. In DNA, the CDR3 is TGTGCCAGCCACGTCGCGGGACTAGCCTACGAGCAGTACTTC. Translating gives CASHVAGLAYEQYF.

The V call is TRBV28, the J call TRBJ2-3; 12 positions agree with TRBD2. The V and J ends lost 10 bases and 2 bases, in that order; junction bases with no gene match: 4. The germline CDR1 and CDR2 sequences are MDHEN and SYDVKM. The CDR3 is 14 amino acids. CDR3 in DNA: TGTGCCATCCGGACTAGCGGGACCACAGATACGCAGTATTTT. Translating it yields CAIRTSGTTDTQYF.

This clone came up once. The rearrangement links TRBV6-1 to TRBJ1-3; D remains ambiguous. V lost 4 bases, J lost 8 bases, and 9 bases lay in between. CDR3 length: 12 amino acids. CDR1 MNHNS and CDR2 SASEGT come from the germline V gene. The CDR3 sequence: CASSVGWDTIYF. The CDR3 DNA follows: TGTGCCAGCAGTGTGGGCTGGGACACCATATATTTT.

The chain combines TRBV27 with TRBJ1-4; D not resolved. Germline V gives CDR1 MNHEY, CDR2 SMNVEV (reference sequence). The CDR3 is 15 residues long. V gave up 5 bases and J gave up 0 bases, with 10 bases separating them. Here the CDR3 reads CASSRRGATNEKLFF. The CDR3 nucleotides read TGTGCCAGCAGTCGACGGGGTGCAACTAATGAAAAACTGTTTTTT.

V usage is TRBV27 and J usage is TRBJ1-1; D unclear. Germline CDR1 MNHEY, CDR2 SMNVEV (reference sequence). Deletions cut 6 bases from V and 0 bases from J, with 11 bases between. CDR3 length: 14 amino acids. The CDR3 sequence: CASRRNTMNTEAFF. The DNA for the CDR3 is TGTGCCAGCAGGAGGAACACGATGAACACTGAAGCTTTCTTT.

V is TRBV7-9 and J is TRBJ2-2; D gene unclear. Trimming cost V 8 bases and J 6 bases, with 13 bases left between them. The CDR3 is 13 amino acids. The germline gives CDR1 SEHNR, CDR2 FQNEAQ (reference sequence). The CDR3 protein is CASPERGAGELFF. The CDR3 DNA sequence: TGTGCCAGCCCCGAGAGAGGTGCCGGGGAGCTGTTTTTT.

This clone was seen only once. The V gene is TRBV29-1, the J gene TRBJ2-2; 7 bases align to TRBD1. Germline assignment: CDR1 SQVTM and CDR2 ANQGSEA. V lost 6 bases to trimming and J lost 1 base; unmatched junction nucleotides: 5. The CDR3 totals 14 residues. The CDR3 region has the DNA TGCAGCGTCGCCGGGACAGAGAACACCGGGGAGCTGTTTTTT. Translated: CSVAGTENTGELFF.

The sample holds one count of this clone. The CDR3 reads CASRPEGYNEQFF. CDR3 DNA: TGTGCCAGCCGCCCCGAGGGCTATAATGAGCAGTTCTTC. The V gene is TRBV7-9, the J gene TRBJ2-1; maybe TRBD2 (5 bases). CDR1 SEHNR and CDR2 FQNEAQ come from the germline V gene (reference sequence). The CDR3 has 13 amino acids. Trimming left V 8 bases short and J 7 bases short, with 15 bases between.

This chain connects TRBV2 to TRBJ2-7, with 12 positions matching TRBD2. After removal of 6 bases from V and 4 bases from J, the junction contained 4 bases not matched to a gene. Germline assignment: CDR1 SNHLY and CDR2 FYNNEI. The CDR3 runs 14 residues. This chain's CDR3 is CASRPTSGGYEQYF. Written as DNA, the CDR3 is TGTGCCAGCAGGCCCACTAGCGGGGGGTACGAGCAGTACTTC.

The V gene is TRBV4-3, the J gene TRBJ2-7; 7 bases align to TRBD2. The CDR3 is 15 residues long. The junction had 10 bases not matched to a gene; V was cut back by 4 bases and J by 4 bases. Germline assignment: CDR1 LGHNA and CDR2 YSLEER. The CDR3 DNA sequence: TGCGCCAGCAGCCCCAGTTTAGCGGGCGCTTACGAGCAGTACTTC. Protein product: CASSPSLAGAYEQYF.

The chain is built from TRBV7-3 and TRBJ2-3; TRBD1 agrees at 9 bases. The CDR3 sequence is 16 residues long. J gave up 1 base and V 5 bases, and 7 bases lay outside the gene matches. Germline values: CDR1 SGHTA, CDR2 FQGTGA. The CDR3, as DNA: TGTGCCAGCAGCCGCTCTTGGACAGGGGGCACAGATACGCAGTATTTT. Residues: CASSRSWTGGTDTQYF.

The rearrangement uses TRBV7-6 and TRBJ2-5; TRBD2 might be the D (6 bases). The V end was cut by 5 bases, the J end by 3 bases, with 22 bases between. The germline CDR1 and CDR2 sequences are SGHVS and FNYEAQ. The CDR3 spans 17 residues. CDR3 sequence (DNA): TGTGCCAGCAGCCCCTTGGGGGGATTCAGGCAAAAAGAGACCCAGTACTTC. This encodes CASSPLGGFRQKETQYF.

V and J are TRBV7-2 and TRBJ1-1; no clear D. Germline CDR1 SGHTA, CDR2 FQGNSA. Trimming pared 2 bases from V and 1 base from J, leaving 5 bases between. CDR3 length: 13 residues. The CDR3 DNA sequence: TGTGCCAGCAGCTTATACAGGAACACTGAAGCTTTCTTT. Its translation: CASSLYRNTEAFF.

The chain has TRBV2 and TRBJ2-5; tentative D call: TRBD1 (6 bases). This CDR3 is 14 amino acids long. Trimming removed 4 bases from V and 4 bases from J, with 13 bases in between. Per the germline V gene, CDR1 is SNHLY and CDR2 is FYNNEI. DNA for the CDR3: TGTGCCAGCAGTGTTGTGGTGGGGGCAGAGACCCAGTACTTC. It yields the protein CASSVVVGAETQYF.

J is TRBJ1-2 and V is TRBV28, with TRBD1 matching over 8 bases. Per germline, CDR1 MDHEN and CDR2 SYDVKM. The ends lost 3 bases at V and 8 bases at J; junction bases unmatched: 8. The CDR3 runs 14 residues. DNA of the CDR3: TGTGCCAGCAGTTTCGGAGACAGGGGATTGGGCTACACCTTC. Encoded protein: CASSFGDRGLGYTF.

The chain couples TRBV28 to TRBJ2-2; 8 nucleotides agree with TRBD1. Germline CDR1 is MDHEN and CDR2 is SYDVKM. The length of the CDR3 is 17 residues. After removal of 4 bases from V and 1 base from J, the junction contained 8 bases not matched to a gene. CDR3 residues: CASSSTWGTGNTGELFF. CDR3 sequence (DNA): TGTGCCAGCAGTTCCACGTGGGGGACAGGGAACACCGGGGAGCTGTTTTTT.

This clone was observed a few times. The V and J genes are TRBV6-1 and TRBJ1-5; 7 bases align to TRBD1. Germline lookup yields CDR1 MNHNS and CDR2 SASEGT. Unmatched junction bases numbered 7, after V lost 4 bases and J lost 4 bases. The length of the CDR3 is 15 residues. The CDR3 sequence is CASSAPRQGNQPQHF. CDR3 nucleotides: TGTGCCAGCAGTGCCCCGAGACAGGGAAATCAGCCCCAGCATTTT.

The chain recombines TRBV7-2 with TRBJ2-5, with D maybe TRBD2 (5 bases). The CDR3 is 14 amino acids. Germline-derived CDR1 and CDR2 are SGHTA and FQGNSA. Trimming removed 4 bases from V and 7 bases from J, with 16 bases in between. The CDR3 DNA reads TGTGCCAGCAGCTACGGCCCGGTCGGGGTGACCCAGTACTTC. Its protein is CASSYGPVGVTQYF.

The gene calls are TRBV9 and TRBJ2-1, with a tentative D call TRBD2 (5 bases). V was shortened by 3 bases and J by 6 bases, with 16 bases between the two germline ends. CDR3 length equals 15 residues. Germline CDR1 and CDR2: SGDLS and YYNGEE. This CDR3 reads CASSALSAAGNEQFF. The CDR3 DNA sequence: TGTGCCAGCAGCGCGCTTAGCGCGGCAGGCAATGAGCAGTTCTTC.

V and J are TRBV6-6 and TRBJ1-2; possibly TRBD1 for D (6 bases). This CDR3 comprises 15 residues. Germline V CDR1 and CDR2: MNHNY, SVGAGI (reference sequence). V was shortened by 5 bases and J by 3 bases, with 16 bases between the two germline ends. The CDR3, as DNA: TGTGCCAGCAGTACCCGTAGGGGGGGGGACTATGGCTACACCTTC. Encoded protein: CASSTRRGGDYGYTF.

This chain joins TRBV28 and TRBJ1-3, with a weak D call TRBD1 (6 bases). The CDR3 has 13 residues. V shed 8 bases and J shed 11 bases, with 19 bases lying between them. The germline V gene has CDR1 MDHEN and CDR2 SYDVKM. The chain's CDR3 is CASEAGARPPIYF. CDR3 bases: TGTGCCAGCGAGGCAGGGGCGAGGCCCCCCATATATTTT.

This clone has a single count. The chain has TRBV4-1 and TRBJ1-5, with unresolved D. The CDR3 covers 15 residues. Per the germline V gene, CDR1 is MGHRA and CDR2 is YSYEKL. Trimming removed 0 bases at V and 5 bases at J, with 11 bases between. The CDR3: CASSQDIQLHQPQHF. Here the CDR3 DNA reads TGCGCCAGCAGCCAAGATATTCAACTCCATCAGCCCCAGCATTTT.

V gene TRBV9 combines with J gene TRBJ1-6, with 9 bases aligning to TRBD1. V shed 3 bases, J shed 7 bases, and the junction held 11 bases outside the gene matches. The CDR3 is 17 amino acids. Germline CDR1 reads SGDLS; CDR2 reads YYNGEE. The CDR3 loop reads CASSERGGTGINSPLHF. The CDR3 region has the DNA TGTGCCAGCAGCGAAAGAGGTGGGACAGGGATAAATTCACCCCTCCACTTT.

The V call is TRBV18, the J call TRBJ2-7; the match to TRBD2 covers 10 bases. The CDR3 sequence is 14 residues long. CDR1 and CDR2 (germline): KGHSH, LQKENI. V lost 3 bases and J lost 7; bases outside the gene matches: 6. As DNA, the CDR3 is TGTGCCAGCTCACCTTCTAGCGGGGGTTTTGAGCAGTACTTC. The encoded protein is CASSPSSGGFEQYF.

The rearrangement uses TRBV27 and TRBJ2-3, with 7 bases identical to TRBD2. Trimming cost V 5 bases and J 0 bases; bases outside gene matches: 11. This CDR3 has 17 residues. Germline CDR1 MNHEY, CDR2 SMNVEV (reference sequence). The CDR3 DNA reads TGTGCCAGCAGTCCGCTAGCGGCGTACCCTAGCACAGATACGCAGTATTTT. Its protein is CASSPLAAYPSTDTQYF.

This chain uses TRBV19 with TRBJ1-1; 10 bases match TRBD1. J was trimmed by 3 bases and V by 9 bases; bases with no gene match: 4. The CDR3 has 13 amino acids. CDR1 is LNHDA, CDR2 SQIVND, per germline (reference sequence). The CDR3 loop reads CASGQGGDTEAFF. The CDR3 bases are TGTGCCAGCGGACAGGGGGGGGACACTGAAGCTTTCTTT.

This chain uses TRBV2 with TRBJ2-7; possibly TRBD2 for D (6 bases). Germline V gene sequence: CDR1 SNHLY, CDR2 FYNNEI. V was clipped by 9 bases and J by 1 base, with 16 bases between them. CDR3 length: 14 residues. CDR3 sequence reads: CARTRGPASYEQYF. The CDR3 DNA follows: TGTGCCAGGACTAGGGGACCAGCGTCCTACGAGCAGTACTTC.